These 14 T cell receptor beta chains share one sample of origin, sequenced in a study of persistence of HIV-infected CD4 T cells. The libraries were made with immunoSEQ version 4 in survey mode. Profiled with immunoSEQ multiplex PCR; TCRdb holds only in-frame clones, not every one. The sample contains approximately 15,000 clones, 65% to 75% of which appear only once. These receptors have no identified antigens. Cells were stimulated with CMV-infected fibroblast lysates at 10 ug/mL. CD4+ T cells upregulating both CD40 ligand and CD69 were sorted as responding cells. The source material was CD4+ T cells sorted from PBMCs after roughly 20-hour stimulation, sampled from a patient who received antiretroviral therapy. These receptors were taken from an adult man with HIV who was CMV-seropositive.

This clone was seen once. The CDR3 is CASSSNRALDTEAFF. Written as DNA, the CDR3 is TGTGCCAGCAGCTCAAACAGGGCATTGGACACTGAAGCTTTCTTT. This chain connects TRBV7-3 to TRBJ1-1; D may be TRBD1 (6 bases). V was trimmed by 4 bases and J by 3 bases, leaving 15 bases between them. Germline values: CDR1 SGHTA, CDR2 FQGTGA. This CDR3 contains 15 residues. The variable domain in full, with the rest retrieved from reference TRBV7-3 and TRBJ1-1, is GAGVSQTPSNKVTEKGKYVELRCDPISGHTALYWYRQSLGQGPEFLIYFQGTGAADDSGLPNDRFFAVRPEGSVSTLKIQRTERGDSAVYLCASSSNRALDTEAFFGQGTRLTVV.

The chain has TRBV29-1 and TRBJ1-2; the D is unclear. Trimming left V 0 bases short and J 7 bases short, with 9 bases between. In germline, CDR1 is SQVTM, CDR2 ANQGSEA. The CDR3 length is 12 residues. The CDR3 spells CSVEERARGYTF. CDR3 in DNA: TGCAGCGTTGAAGAGAGGGCCCGTGGCTACACCTTC.

V and J are TRBV28 and TRBJ1-5; 10 nucleotides align to TRBD1. The CDR3 spans 16 residues. Germline CDR1 MDHEN, CDR2 SYDVKM. V was clipped by 8 bases and J by 3 bases; unmatched bases: 10. CDR3 sequence: CASGTTGQGYNQPQHF. The CDR3 nucleotides are TGTGCCAGCGGGACTACGGGACAGGGGTACAATCAGCCCCAGCATTTT. Combining the CDR3 with reference TRBV28 and TRBJ1-5 gives the whole variable domain DVKVTQSSRYLVKRTGEKVFLECVQDMDHENMFWYRQDPGLGLRLIYFSYDVKMKEKGDIPEGYSVSREKKERFSLILESASTNQTSMYLCASGTTGQGYNQPQHFGDGTRLSIL.

The chain links TRBV6-5 to TRBJ1-3; no definite D call. The germline V gene encodes CDR1 MNHEY and CDR2 SVGAGI. The CDR3 contains 14 residues. The V gene lost 0 bases and the J gene lost 6 bases, with 9 bases spanning the gap. The CDR3 loop is CASSYSNGPNTIYF. In DNA, the CDR3 is TGTGCCAGCAGTTACTCTAATGGTCCAAACACCATATATTTT.

This rearrangement joins TRBV2 to TRBJ1-1; unclear D gene. V lost 3 bases and J lost 3, with 8 bases in between. CDR3 length: 13 amino acids. Germline V gives CDR1 SNHLY, CDR2 FYNNEI. DNA for the CDR3: TGTGCCAGCAGTGACCGGGAGTACACTGAAGCTTTCTTT. Its protein product is CASSDREYTEAFF.

Sample share makes this clone medium-sized. V and J are TRBV6-1 and TRBJ1-6, with TRBD1 as a possible D gene (6 bases). Germline CDR1 and CDR2: MNHNS and SASEGT. This CDR3 region has 16 residues. V was pared by 2 bases and J by 11 bases, with 19 bases between. CDR3 in amino acids: CASSESLDSSWAPLHF. The CDR3 DNA reads as TGTGCCAGCAGTGAAAGCTTGGACAGTTCTTGGGCACCCCTCCACTTT.

This chain links TRBV9 with TRBJ2-3; 8 nucleotides align to TRBD1. CDR1 is SGDLS, CDR2 YYNGEE, per germline. The CDR3 extends over 13 amino acids. V was clipped by 0 bases and J by 10 bases; unmatched bases: 4. The CDR3 region has the DNA TGTGCCAGCAGCGTAGACAGGGGGTGGGCGCAGTATTTT. Protein product: CASSVDRGWAQYF.

The DNA of the CDR3 is TGTGCCAGCAGTATTTCCAGGGGAGGGGACAGGGGGAACTATGGCTACACCTTC. Translated: CASSISRGGDRGNYGYTF. The chain carries TRBV7-3 and TRBJ1-2, with 11 positions matching TRBD1. Unmatched junction bases numbered 14, after V lost 6 bases and J lost 2 bases. Germline loops: CDR1 SGHTA, CDR2 FQGTGA. CDR3 length: 18 residues.

This clone has more than one count but fewer than ten. V is TRBV9 and J is TRBJ2-3; maybe TRBD1 (6 bases). The CDR3 consists of 13 residues. CDR1 is SGDLS and CDR2 is YYNGEE in the germline V gene. The ends were cut back, 4 bases at V and 5 bases at J, with 11 bases in the middle. The CDR3 sequence is CASSTSGVDTQYF. The CDR3 DNA reads TGTGCCAGCAGCACCTCAGGGGTAGATACGCAGTATTTT.

J is TRBJ1-1 and V is TRBV10-3, with 11 bases aligning to TRBD1. Germline V gene lookup returns CDR1 ENHRY and CDR2 SYGVKD. J was trimmed by 4 bases and V by 6 bases; bases with no gene match: 10. CDR3 length: 16 amino acids. The CDR3 loop reads CAIRISGTGGGTEAFF. CDR3 DNA: TGTGCCATCAGGATCTCCGGGACAGGGGGGGGCACTGAAGCTTTCTTT.

The CDR3 DNA follows: TGCGCCAGCAGCTTGGAACCCACAGGGACTGGAAACACCATATATTTT. Translated, it gives CASSLEPTGTGNTIYF. V usage is TRBV5-1 and J usage is TRBJ1-3, with D possibly being TRBD1 (6 bases). The CDR3 has 16 amino acids. Germline CDR1 is SGHRS and CDR2 is YFSETQ. Trimming pared 0 bases from V and 2 bases from J, leaving 12 bases between.

The chain couples TRBV15 to TRBJ2-7; TRBD1 is a possible D gene (6 bases). Germline CDR1 and CDR2: LNHNV and YYDKDF (reference sequence). This CDR3 comprises 15 residues. V lost 0 bases to trimming and J lost 4 bases, with 13 bases between them. The CDR3 DNA reads as TGTGCCACCAGCAGAGACCAACAGGGTTGGTACGAGCAGTACTTC. Its translation: CATSRDQQGWYEQYF.

There are a few counts of this clone. The CDR3 nucleotides read TGTGCCAGCAGCTTTATCCACCCTGAGGGCTACAATGAGCAGTTCTTC. Translation gives CASSFIHPEGYNEQFF. The V and J genes are TRBV5-8 and TRBJ2-1; maybe TRBD2 (5 bases). The germline V gene has CDR1 SGHTS and CDR2 YDEGEE. Trimming took 2 bases from V and 3 from J, leaving 15 bases between them. The CDR3 extends over 16 amino acids.

This chain joins TRBV27 and TRBJ2-7; a weak D match, TRBD1 (5 bases). V lost 2 bases to trimming and J lost 2 bases, with 10 bases between them. Germline values: CDR1 MNHEY, CDR2 SMNVEV (reference sequence). The CDR3 contains 14 residues. The CDR3 here is CASSLNAGPYEQYF. DNA for the CDR3: TGTGCCAGCAGTTTAAACGCAGGGCCCTACGAGCAGTACTTC.